What follows are 27 T cell receptor beta chains derived from one specimen sequenced in a study of blood T cells in healthy people across ages. Primers used in a second PCR of roughly 6 to 11 cycles were a sample-barcoded 5' primer and a J-beta primer mix. TCRdb independently ran MiXCR on the 5' RACE reads; one entry per CDR3 protein. The data show 500,000 to 700,000 distinct CDR3 sequences, about 28% seen once. Sample: blood. The source is a woman older than 75 in good health.

This clonotype was seen only once. Just one base apart from a much larger clone, this may be a read error. This chain connects TRBV21-1 to TRBJ2-1. TRBV21-1 is assigned pseudogene status. The CDR3 runs to 17 residues. CDR3 loop: CASSSTDGGSSYNERFF. CDR3 coding DNA: TGTGCCAGCAGCTCCACGGACGGCGGGAGCTCCTACAATGAGCGGTTCTTC.

Ten or more counts support this clonotype. The chain has TRBV24-1 and TRBJ1-2, with TRBD1 identical over 10 bases. The CDR3 length is 16 residues. Germline V gene data show CDR1 as KGHDR and CDR2 as SFDVKD. J lost 3 bases, V lost 9 bases, and 12 bases had no gene match. The CDR3 bases are TGTGCCACCCTCGTGGACAGGGGGGAAGTCGACTATGGCTACACCTTC. Its translation is CATLVDRGEVDYGYTF.

The chain employs TRBV12-3 or TRBV12-4 and TRBJ2-2, with D perhaps matching TRBD1 (5 bases). This CDR3 spans 14 amino acids. V was shortened by 2 bases and J by 7 bases, with 11 bases between the two germline ends. CDR3 sequence (DNA): TGTGCCAGCAGTTTAAAAGGACACGGCGGGGAGCTGTTTTTT. Amino acid sequence: CASSLKGHGGELFF.

This clonotype was recorded at least ten times. This chain connects TRBV12-3 or TRBV12-4 to TRBJ2-3, with 13 nucleotides matching TRBD2. The CDR3 is made up of 15 amino acids. The V gene end was trimmed by 5 bases and the J gene end by 5 bases; junction bases not matched to a gene: 4. CDR3 nucleotide sequence: TGTGCCAGCAGTCGACTAGCGGGGGGAGGAGATACGCAGTATTTT. This sequence encodes CASSRLAGGGDTQYF.

In nucleotides, the CDR3 is TGTGCCAGCAGTTACTCCGCCTCTAGTGTGCGGGGGAGCAATCAGCCCCAGCATTTT. Its protein product is CASSYSASSVRGSNQPQHF. This sequence joins TRBV6-5 and TRBJ1-5; tentative D call: TRBD1 (5 bases). The length of the CDR3 is 19 residues. Trimming stripped 0 bases from V and 1 base from J, with 19 bases between. The germline V gene has CDR1 MNHEY and CDR2 SVGAGI.

There are a few counts of this clonotype. This sequence joins TRBV3-1 and TRBJ1-6; D perhaps matches TRBD1 (5 bases). V was shortened by 3 bases and J by 6 bases, with 9 bases between the two germline ends. This CDR3 has 14 residues. From germline, CDR1 is LGHDT and CDR2 YNNKEL (reference sequence). The DNA of the CDR3 is TGTGCCAGCAGCCAGGGGACCCCTAATTCACCCCTCCACTTT. It translates to CASSQGTPNSPLHF.

This clonotype occurred many times. The V and J genes are TRBV7-2 and TRBJ2-7, with D tentatively TRBD2 (6 bases). The CDR3 sequence is 12 residues long. V gave up 0 bases and J gave up 8 bases, with 8 bases separating them. CDR1 SGHTA and CDR2 FQGNSA come from the germline V gene. CDR3: CASSLAGSQQYF. The CDR3, as DNA: TGTGCCAGCAGCTTAGCCGGGAGCCAGCAGTACTTC.

A note on this clonotype: With a much larger clone just one base away, this may be a read error. V usage is TRBV5-1 and J usage is TRBJ2-7, with D perhaps matching TRBD1 (5 bases). The CDR3 extends over 14 amino acids. V lost 1 base and J lost 3, with 11 bases in between. Germline assignment: CDR1 SGHRS and CDR2 YFSETQ. The CDR3 spells CASSLPGISYEQYF. The CDR3, as DNA: TGCGCCAGCAGCTTGCCAGGGATTAGCTACGAGCAGTACTTC.

Regarding this clonotype: At one boundary the junction diverges from the germline segment, which might be a read error. The chain links TRBV27 to TRBJ2-1, with 8 bases fitting TRBD2. Germline V CDR1 and CDR2: MNHEY, SMNVEV (reference sequence). The CDR3 is 13 amino acids. DNA for the CDR3: TGTGCCGGCAGCCGGGGGGGCCGGGATAAGCAGTTCTTC. It specifies CAGSRGGRDKQFF.

Regarding this clonotype: It may be a read error: a sequence one base away is much more abundant. The chain carries TRBV20-1 and TRBJ2-1, with TRBD2 identical over 11 bases. The CDR3 sequence is 15 residues long. Germline assignment: CDR1 DFQATT and CDR2 SNEGSKA (reference sequence). V was pared by 4 bases and J by 3 bases, with 5 bases of the junction left unmatched. CDR3 bases: TGCAGTGCTATCCCTAGCGGGAGGCGCTACAATGAGCAGTTCTTC. Residues: CSAIPSGRRYNEQFF.

The V and J genes are TRBV9 and TRBJ2-5; D perhaps matches TRBD1 (5 bases). The CDR3 spans 15 residues. Trimming shortened V by 0 bases and J by 5 bases, and 14 bases separated the two germline ends. Germline loops: CDR1 SGDLS, CDR2 YYNGEE. The DNA for the CDR3 is TGTGCCAGCAGCGTAGGGCAGGGTAACTCGGAGACCCAGTACTTC. The encoded protein is CASSVGQGNSETQYF.

The table lists this clonotype with many counts. The chain joins TRBV20-1 to TRBJ1-2; a possible D gene is TRBD1 (6 bases). Germline V gene lookup returns CDR1 DFQATT and CDR2 SNEGSKA (reference sequence). This CDR3 contains 14 residues. V was clipped by 0 bases and J by 11 bases, with 19 bases between them. The CDR3 DNA reads TGCAGTGCTAGAGATCCGGGGGCGACGGGCAGGTACACCTTC. Translating it yields CSARDPGATGRYTF.

The chain is built from TRBV4-3 and TRBJ1-1; TRBD1 matches at 8 bases. This CDR3 is 15 amino acids long. The V gene end was trimmed by 0 bases and the J gene end by 1 base; junction bases not matched to a gene: 1. Germline CDR1 LGHNA, CDR2 YSLEER. The CDR3 DNA follows: TGCGCCAGCAGCCAAGAGGGGACAGGGAACACTGAAGCTTTCTTT. It is translated as CASSQEGTGNTEAFF.

This clonotype was counted ten times or more. The chain's CDR3 is CAWRADLTQYF. The DNA for the CDR3 is TGTGCCTGGAGAGCTGACCTCACGCAGTATTTT. The chain has TRBV30 and TRBJ2-3; the D is unclear. The CDR3 has 11 amino acids. V lost 3 bases to trimming and J lost 9 bases, with 10 bases between them. Germline CDR1 and CDR2: GTSNPN and SVGIG (reference sequence).

This clonotype has a count of ten or more. V usage is TRBV5-6 and J usage is TRBJ2-7; TRBD1 matches 12 bases. V shed 0 bases and J 5 bases; nucleotides not matched to a gene: 3. The CDR3 is 15 amino acids. The germline CDR1 and CDR2 sequences are SGHDT and YYEEEE. CDR3 protein: CASSLEGQGAHEQYF. The DNA for the CDR3 is TGTGCCAGCAGCTTGGAGGGACAGGGGGCTCACGAGCAGTACTTC.

Only one count was recorded for this clonotype. The chain links TRBV27 to TRBJ1-5; 7 nucleotides align to TRBD1. V lost 2 bases, J lost 5 bases, and 21 bases stayed unmatched. Germline CDR1 and CDR2: MNHEY and SMNVEV (reference sequence). The CDR3 is made up of 20 amino acids. CDR3 bases: TGTGCCAGCAGTTTAGCCCGGGGAACACAGGGGCCCCTCCCACATCAGCCCCAGCATTTT. It translates to CASSLARGTQGPLPHQPQHF.

This clonotype was picked up many times. This chain links TRBV29-1 with TRBJ2-7; tentatively, D is TRBD1 (5 bases). V lost 6 bases to trimming and J lost 0 bases, with 9 bases between them. The CDR3 covers 12 residues. CDR1 is SQVTM and CDR2 is ANQGSEA in the germline V gene. This CDR3 reads CSVTGSSYEQYF. CDR3 nucleotides: TGCAGCGTAACAGGTAGCTCCTACGAGCAGTACTTC.

Details on this clonotype: A read error is possible here, since a much larger clone lies one base away. The rearrangement uses TRBV28 and TRBJ2-3; 15 bases align to TRBD2. This CDR3 comprises 16 residues. CDR1 and CDR2 (germline): MDHEN, SYDVKM. CDR3 DNA sequence: TGTGTCAGCAGTAGGACTAGCGGGGGGGCCTCAGATACGCAGTATTTT. As protein: CVSSRTSGGASDTQYF.

J is TRBJ2-6 and V is TRBV7-3; D uncertain. V lost 3 bases and J lost 0, with 15 bases in between. In germline, CDR1 is SGHTA, CDR2 FQGTGA. This CDR3 has 18 amino acids. This CDR3 is CASSFPEQAASGANVLTF. For the CDR3, the DNA is TGTGCCAGCAGCTTCCCAGAGCAGGCAGCCTCTGGGGCCAACGTCCTGACTTTC.

A note on this clonotype: A much larger clonotype is one base distant, so this may be a read error. This chain connects TRBV6-5 to TRBJ2-6; D gene ambiguous. The CDR3 sequence is 17 residues long. Looked up from germline, CDR1 is MNHEY and CDR2 is SVGAGI. The CDR3 loop is CASSYLARSSEANVLTF. The CDR3 DNA sequence: TGTGCCAGCAGTTACCTGGCCAGAAGCTCTGAGGCCAACGTCCTGACTTTC.

This clonotype has at least ten counts. The chain employs TRBV5-1 and TRBJ1-2; the D is unclear. The CDR3 is made up of 14 amino acids. Between the trimmed V and J ends, which lost 0 bases and 4 bases, there was a span of 10 bases. Germline CDR1 and CDR2: SGHRS and YFSETQ. The CDR3 nucleotides are TGCGCCAGCAGCTTGGAAGACGCGGCCTATGGCTACACCTTC. It yields the protein CASSLEDAAYGYTF.

A note on this clonotype: Given a much more abundant clone one base away, this may be a read error. The chain recombines TRBV29-1 with TRBJ2-5, with TRBD2 identical over 14 bases. The CDR3 consists of 14 residues. Germline CDR1 is SQVTM and CDR2 is ANQGSEA. V dropped 7 bases and J dropped 11; count of bases not matched to a gene: 12. CDR3 DNA sequence: TGCAGCGCCGGACTAGCGGGGGGCTCCAATGAGCAGTACTTC. This translates into CSAGLAGGSNEQYF.

In this sample, this clonotype turned up many times. The rearrangement uses TRBV10-3 and TRBJ1-4; D is possibly TRBD1 (5 bases). There are 14 residues in the CDR3. Germline V gene sequence: CDR1 ENHRY, CDR2 SYGVKD. The ends were cut back, 10 bases at V and 8 bases at J, with 20 bases in the middle. The CDR3 nucleotides are TGTGCCACGCGGTACAGCAGGGAGTTAGAAAAACTGTTTTTT. It translates to CATRYSRELEKLFF.

This clonotype was seen repeatedly, ten times or more. V gene TRBV4-2 combines with J gene TRBJ1-4; no firm D call. The CDR3 is made up of 15 amino acids. Per the germline V gene, CDR1 is LGHNA and CDR2 is YNFKEQ. Trimming removed 3 bases from V and 6 bases from J, with 14 bases in between. The CDR3 region is CASSQTVGWDEKLFF. The DNA of the CDR3 is TGTGCCAGCAGCCAGACCGTGGGGTGGGATGAAAAACTGTTTTTT.

There are many counts of this clonotype. This chain links TRBV9 with TRBJ2-6; 9 bases line up with TRBD1. The germline gives CDR1 SGDLS, CDR2 YYNGEE. The CDR3 sequence is 19 residues long. V gave up 3 bases and J gave up 4 bases; unmatched junction bases: 14. CDR3 sequence (DNA): TGTGCCAGCAGCGCCAGCCCGGGGACAGGGAACTTGGGGGCCAACGTCCTGACTTTC. It translates to CASSASPGTGNLGANVLTF.

This clonotype showed up many times. CDR3: CASSTHRDTSRQYF. The CDR3 DNA reads TGTGCCAGCAGCACGCACCGGGACACCTCACGGCAGTACTTC. The chain is built from TRBV21-1 and TRBJ2-7; the DNA was not compared with TRBD1, the D call given in the table. TRBV21-1 is assigned pseudogene status. This CDR3 contains 14 residues.

As regards this clonotype: As the CDR3 is not closed by the conserved phenylalanine or tryptophan, this likely results from a read error. The DNA is left out, because the CDR3 cannot be placed on it with certainty; the CDR3 is given as TCRdb lists it. The chain is built from TRBV7-3 and TRBJ2-1; the DNA was not used to check the table's D call, TRBD1. The CDR3 spans 15 residues, counting both ends. Per the germline V gene, CDR1 is SGHTA and CDR2 is FQGTGA. CDR3 residues: CASSFDRGGGYTFGS.